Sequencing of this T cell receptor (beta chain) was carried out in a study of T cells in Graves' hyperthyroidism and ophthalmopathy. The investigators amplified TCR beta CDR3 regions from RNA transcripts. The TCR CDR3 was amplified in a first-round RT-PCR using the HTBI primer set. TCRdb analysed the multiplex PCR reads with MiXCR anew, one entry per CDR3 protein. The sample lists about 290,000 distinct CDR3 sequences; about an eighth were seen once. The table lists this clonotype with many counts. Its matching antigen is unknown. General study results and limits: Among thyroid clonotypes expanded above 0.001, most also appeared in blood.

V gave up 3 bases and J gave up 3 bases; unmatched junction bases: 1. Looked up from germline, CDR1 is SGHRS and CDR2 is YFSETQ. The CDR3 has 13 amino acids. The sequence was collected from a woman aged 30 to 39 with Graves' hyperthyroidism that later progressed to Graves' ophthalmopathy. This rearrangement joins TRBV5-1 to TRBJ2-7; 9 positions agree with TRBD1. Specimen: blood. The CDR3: CASSWTGDYEQYF. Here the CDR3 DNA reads TGCGCCAGCAGCTGGACAGGGGACTACGAGCAGTACTTC.